A single T cell receptor (beta chain) is shown here with its context. Its antigen remains unknown. TCRdb reworked the 5' RACE reads into one entry per CDR3 protein, no DNA. The repertoire table contains 550,000 to 600,000 distinct CDR3 sequences. The CDR3 contains 11 residues. This sample stems from a study of T cells expressing NK-cell markers. Study-level findings and limits: Questions lingered over whether expanded NKG2C+ T cell clones were HCMV-specific.

The V gene is TRBV12-3 or TRBV12-4, the J gene TRBJ1-1. The specimen sequenced was blood T cells: a sorted CD56 or NKG2C T cell subset, CD4+ or CD8+ T cells, or bulk PBMC T cells (not recorded which). The clonotype comes from a man aged 18 to 29 in good health. This CDR3 reads CASSSIETAFF.